The 18 T cell receptor beta chains given below trace back to one sample, sequenced in a study of T-cell memory formation after mild COVID-19. A single record per CDR3 protein comes from TCRdb applying MiXCR to the 5' RACE reads. The table has 390,000 or so distinct CDR3 sequences, about 16% seen once. Sequenced input: PBMCs or a T cell subset sorted from them (not recorded which). The origin of the receptors is a man aged 18 to 29 who had mild COVID-19 (a few samples of this study predate the infection). Cell type and time point are not known.

This chain uses TRBV6-2 or TRBV6-3 with TRBJ2-7; 8 nucleotides match TRBD2. With 8 bases clipped from V and 5 bases from J, the junction kept 11 bases outside the gene matches. From germline, CDR1 is MNHEY and CDR2 SVGEGT. The CDR3 has 14 amino acids. Here the CDR3 DNA reads TGTGCCAGCCATGTCCGGGGGGGCCGAGACGAGCAGTACTTC. It codes for CASHVRGGRDEQYF.

This clonotype was seen a few times. The chain uses TRBV11-2 and TRBJ2-7; D uncertain. V was pared by 3 bases and J by 0 bases, with 6 bases between. The germline CDR1 and CDR2 sequences are SGHAT and FQNNGV. The CDR3 is 13 amino acids. The CDR3 sequence: CASSLPNSYEQYF. The CDR3 nucleotides read TGTGCCAGCAGCTTGCCTAACTCCTACGAGCAGTACTTC.

This clonotype has a handful of counts. This chain links TRBV19 with TRBJ2-5, with 7 nucleotides matching TRBD1. Germline V CDR1 and CDR2: LNHDA, SQIVND (reference sequence). V was clipped by 5 bases and J by 6 bases; unmatched bases: 6. The CDR3 has 13 residues. The CDR3 loop is CASSVQGEKTQYF. For the CDR3, the DNA is TGTGCCAGTAGTGTTCAGGGGGAGAAGACCCAGTACTTC.

This clonotype was detected a few times. Germline and junction disagree at one end, which may indicate a read error. CDR3 sequence: CASSPPTNTQYF. In nucleotides, the CDR3 is TGTGCCAGCTCACCACCCACAAATACGCAGTATTTT. The chain is built from TRBV18 and TRBJ2-3, with D unclear. Germline values: CDR1 KGHSH, CDR2 LQKENI. The CDR3 runs 12 residues.

This clonotype occurred a few times. The chain couples TRBV20-1 to TRBJ1-2; unclear D gene. CDR1 is DFQATT and CDR2 is SNEGSKA in the germline V gene (reference sequence). The CDR3 has 14 amino acids. V dropped 3 bases and J dropped 0 bases, with 11 bases sitting between them. In DNA form, the CDR3 reads TGCAGTGCTAGTTCGACTGGAGCTAACTATGGCTACACCTTC. Protein: CSASSTGANYGYTF.

The chain is built from TRBV2 and TRBJ1-3; D perhaps matches TRBD1 (6 bases). Trimming stripped 7 bases from V and 3 bases from J, with 22 bases between. Germline V gene data show CDR1 as SNHLY and CDR2 as FYNNEI. CDR3 size: 17 residues. CDR3 residues: CASIPRISGAFGNTIYF. In DNA, the CDR3 is TGTGCCAGCATACCGAGGATTTCAGGGGCCTTTGGAAACACCATATATTTT.

The chain is built from TRBV28 and TRBJ2-1; 9 bases fit TRBD1. Germline CDR1 MDHEN, CDR2 SYDVKM. Losses at the gene ends were 6 bases for V and 10 bases for J; bases not matched to a gene: 13. The CDR3 is 15 residues long. The DNA of the CDR3 is TGTGCCAGCAGCACACCCCAGACAGGGGGAGAGGAGCAGTTCTTC. Translating it yields CASSTPQTGGEEQFF.

The rearrangement links TRBV6-5 to TRBJ1-1; no clear D. The germline CDR1 and CDR2 sequences are MNHEY and SVGAGI. Trimming pared 5 bases from V and 1 base from J, leaving 11 bases between. This CDR3 has 14 amino acids. This chain's CDR3 is CASSKRVGNTEAFF. CDR3 in DNA: TGTGCCAGCAGTAAGCGGGTCGGGAACACTGAAGCTTTCTTT.

As concerns this clonotype: The junction departs from germline at one end; a sequencing error may be responsible. V is TRBV9 and J is TRBJ2-3; 9 nucleotides match TRBD1. The CDR3 loop spans 16 amino acids. Germline CDR1 is SGDLS and CDR2 is YYNGEE. The CDR3: CASSDRQGDPTDTQYF. CDR3 bases: TGTGCCAGCAGCGATAGACAGGGGGACCCCACAGATACACAGTATTTT.

This clonotype was seen more than once but under ten times. J is TRBJ1-6 and V is TRBV3-1, with TRBD1 as a possible D gene (6 bases). The CDR3 length is 16 residues. The germline CDR1 and CDR2 sequences are LGHDT and YNNKEL (reference sequence). V was cut by 3 bases and J by 9 bases, with 18 bases left in between. CDR3 protein: CASSQSRGGYGSPLHF. DNA of the CDR3: TGTGCCAGCAGCCAGTCGAGGGGGGGGTACGGTTCACCCCTCCACTTT. The whole variable domain, filled in from reference TRBV3-1 and TRBJ1-6, reads DTAVSQTPKYLVTQMGNDKSIKCEQNLGHDTMYWYKQDSKKFLKIMFSYNNKELIINETVPNRFSPKSPDKAHLNLHINSLELGDSAVYFCASSQSRGGYGSPLHFGNGTRLTVT.

This clonotype has only a few counts. The CDR3 DNA reads as TGCAGTGCTAGAGATTTCGGGACAGCCTATTCACCCCTCCACTTT. This gives the protein CSARDFGTAYSPLHF. The rearrangement joins TRBV20-1 to TRBJ1-6; 7 bases are a match to TRBD1. V was clipped by 0 bases and J by 8 bases; unmatched bases: 7. CDR3 length: 15 residues. Germline lookup yields CDR1 DFQATT and CDR2 SNEGSKA (reference sequence).

This clonotype was detected only once. This chain joins TRBV20-1 and TRBJ2-7; a possible D gene is TRBD2 (5 bases). CDR1 is DFQATT, CDR2 SNEGSKA, per germline (reference sequence). Trimming took off 2 bases at V and 3 bases at J, with 17 bases between the two ends. This CDR3 comprises 15 residues. Written as DNA, the CDR3 is TGCAGTGCTAGATCCGGGGAGCAACAGCTCTACGAGCAGTACTTC. Translating it yields CSARSGEQQLYEQYF.

This clonotype was seen a handful of times. This chain connects TRBV15 to TRBJ2-3; D uncertain. CDR3 length: 14 amino acids. The ends were cut back, 5 bases at V and 5 bases at J, with 14 bases in the middle. Germline V gives CDR1 LNHNV, CDR2 YYDKDF (reference sequence). CDR3 coding DNA: TGTGCCACCAGCCAGAATGGACGGAAAGATACGCAGTATTTT. Amino acids: CATSQNGRKDTQYF.

CDR3 residues: CASSVAAPDTQYF. The CDR3, as DNA: TGTGCCAGCAGCGTAGCAGCTCCAGATACGCAGTATTTT. The genes are TRBV9 and TRBJ2-3; D ambiguous. CDR3 length: 13 residues. The germline V gene has CDR1 SGDLS and CDR2 YYNGEE. The ends were cut back, 0 bases at V and 4 bases at J, with 6 bases in the middle.

The chain joins TRBV7-6 to TRBJ2-5; D perhaps matches TRBD2 (5 bases). The V end was cut by 1 base, the J end by 5 bases, with 17 bases between. The CDR3 has 16 amino acids. Germline lookup yields CDR1 SGHVS and CDR2 FNYEAQ. The CDR3 is CASSLVIERRGETQYF. Written as DNA, the CDR3 is TGTGCCAGCAGCTTAGTGATCGAGCGGCGAGGGGAGACCCAGTACTTC. Full variable domain (outside the CDR3, taken from reference TRBV7-6 and TRBJ2-5): GAGVSQSPRYKVTKRGQDVALRCDPISGHVSLYWYRQALGQGPEFLTYFNYEAQQDKSGLPNDRFSAERPEGSISTLTIQRTEQRDSAMYRCASSLVIERRGETQYFGPGTRLLVL.

Written as DNA, the CDR3 is TGTGCCAGCAGTTTAGGGGGGGCGATTCAGCCCCAGCATTTT. This sequence encodes CASSLGGAIQPQHF. The gene calls are TRBV12-3 or TRBV12-4 and TRBJ1-5; a weak D match, TRBD1 (6 bases). V was trimmed by 1 base and J by 6 bases, leaving 10 bases between them. The CDR3 has 14 amino acids.

The V call is TRBV6-1, the J call TRBJ1-2; 9 bases are a match to TRBD1. Trimming cost V 0 bases and J 13 bases; bases outside gene matches: 6. In germline, CDR1 is MNHNS, CDR2 SASEGT. The CDR3 runs to 13 residues. CDR3 bases: TGTGCCAGCAGTGAAGCGGGACAGGGAAAAAGCACCTTC. It translates to CASSEAGQGKSTF.

This clonotype has only a few counts. The rearrangement links TRBV7-9 to TRBJ2-5; 8 bases map to TRBD2. The CDR3 is 15 amino acids. V lost 5 bases to trimming and J lost 4 bases; unmatched junction nucleotides: 9. Germline CDR1 and CDR2: SEHNR and FQNEAQ (reference sequence). In DNA, the CDR3 is TGTGCCAGCAGCACCGCCGGACTAGCAGGAGAGACCCAGTACTTC. It codes for CASSTAGLAGETQYF.